This note documents a single TCR beta chain sequence. No cognate antigen has been identified for it. It has no much larger one-base neighbor in the sample; base qualities were not kept. This sample is part of a study of early stage breast cancer tumors (dated by TCRdb to 2016 to 2017). About the investigation overall: Of the roughly 16 invasive breast tumors, approximately 11 were found to be estrogen receptor-positive, progesterone receptor-positive and HER2-negative. Of the approximately twelve ER+/PR+/HER2- tumors, eight were classified as invasive ductal carcinomas and four as invasive lobular carcinomas. On average, each sample got about 9.3-fold read coverage. A total of 2 million to 3 million templates, representing about 1.1 million unique clonotypes, were detected across all samples.

The study profiled bulk TCR beta-chain repertoires in matched peripheral blood, tumor and adjacent normal breast tissue taken from fewer than 20 patients with early-stage breast cancer. Before surgery, whole blood (about 4.5-10 mL) was collected into EDTA tubes and processed within 2 hours. Ficoll-Paque centrifugation in SepMate-50 tubes was used to isolate peripheral blood mononuclear cells. For storage in liquid nitrogen, PBMCs were cryopreserved as aliquots of about 1.9 to 4.5 million cells in roughly 90% FBS with around 10% DMSO. Genomic DNA was extracted with the Qiagen AllPrep DNA/RNA Mini kit. The germline V gene specifies MNHNS as CDR1 and SASEGT as CDR2. From V the trimming removes 10 bases and from J it removes 4 bases, while the gene matches leave 5 bases of the junction unaccounted for. The CDR3 covers 12 residues, taking in both the cysteine and the phenylalanine. The entry retains the CDR3 DNA only, 36 bases that are in frame from base 1.

Each sample was amplified in two independent genomic DNA replicates, using 0.4 to 0.6 ug for blood and about 1.5 ug for tumor or normal breast. Following the manufacturer's instructions, the ImmunoSeq Intro kit was used to carry out TCRB sequencing on genomic DNA. Multiplex PCR ran approximately 34 cycles with proprietary primers and spike-in control sequences for absolute quantification. Single-end 150-bp reads were used to sequence an 87-bp fragment covering the CDR3 and the flanking V and J genes. Seven samples, with two replicates for each sample, were multiplexed per lane of an Illumina MiSeq using version 3.0 chemistry. The study's own analysis went as follows. Raw data were processed by the vendor's proprietary pipeline, with both replicates merged into one result per sample. Productive rearrangements sharing the V-gene family, CDR3 amino acid sequence and J-gene segment were defined as clonotypes. To compute clonality, the normalized Shannon entropy (Pielou evenness) of TCRB abundances was subtracted from 1. T cell density was estimated as total templates divided by the number of input cells, with the number of input cells inferred from the DNA input amount. Recon with default parameters was used to estimate total repertoire diversity and clonality. A clonotype was considered tumor-enriched if its abundance in tumor exceeded 0.1% and was at least 32-fold higher than its abundance in normal breast. Drawn from immuneACCESS, this table holds only the in-frame rearrangements with V and J called that TCRdb kept. Clones are partly lost; checked studies trace under half to an unresolved V gene and leave the rest unexplained. For V, J and clone size, that table is used; D and trimming come from the DNA. The sample table holds tens of thousands of clones, of which around 90% were seen once. The top ten clonotypes cover 5% of the sample.

Study-wide findings and limitations: Enriched TCRB sequences shared across patients were found to be mostly commonly generated sequences that were unlikely to play an important role in the tumor microenvironment. Chain pairing and functional markers such as CD4, CD8 and FOXP3 were missed by bulk genomic DNA sequencing of unsorted cells. Repertoires from blood and normal breast were more alike than repertoires from blood and tumor, and in about 85% of the 16 patients, comparing each tissue with blood separated tumor from normal. The small cohort size prevented analysis by tumor subtype. Approximately 2.5-fold higher T cell density and higher clonality were observed in tumors than in adjacent normal breast tissue.

Sequencing was carried out using blood. In this chain, TRBV6-1 is recombined with TRBJ2-5, with TRBD1 matching 8 junction bases. The receptor was derived from a person aged 65 to 85 with breast cancer. CDR3 loop: CATSTGVETQYF. The DNA sequence reads TGTGCCACCTCGACAGGGGTAGAGACCCAGTACTTC.